This T cell receptor beta chain was recorded in a study of neurological immune-mediated disorders. Regarding the study as a whole: Private repertoires in all groups were suggested, as expanded clones shared no CDR3 amino acid sequences across subjects.

Germline V CDR1 and CDR2: LNHNV, YYDKDF (reference sequence). The trim removed 1 base at V and 3 bases at J, leaving 5 bases unmatched. The CDR3 covers 16 residues. Libraries used 2 million unsorted PBMCs kept frozen in RNAlater. This clonotype was detected many times. Its matching antigen is unknown. 5'RACE with 10-nucleotide random UMIs produced the cDNA. TCRdb re-called the 5' RACE reads through MiXCR, storing one row per CDR3 protein. Here the sample spans roughly 80,000 distinct CDR3 sequences, 17% being singletons. V usage is TRBV15 and J usage is TRBJ2-3; 9 positions match TRBD1. The sequenced material came from PBMCs. This clonotype originated in a woman between 40 and 50 years old in good health. DNA of the CDR3: TGTGCCACCAGCAGAGCCATCGGACAGGGGACAGATACGCAGTATTTT. This sequence encodes CATSRAIGQGTDTQYF.